This TCR beta chain was retrieved from a study of T cell changes during pregnancy in multiple sclerosis. Repertoires were generated with immunoSEQ multiplex PCR, while TCRdb's copy carries only in-frame clones and drops some. Of tens of thousands of clones listed, about 94% are singletons. The germline V gene encodes CDR1 MGHDK and CDR2 SYGVNS. The CDR3 totals 12 residues. The V gene lost 3 bases and the J gene lost 7 bases, with 9 bases spanning the gap. This TCR was sampled from a female donor with multiple sclerosis, enrolled in a pregnancy study. Sequences were derived from peripheral blood, sampled in the third trimester of pregnancy. V is TRBV25-1 and J is TRBJ1-2; the D gene is possibly TRBD1 (6 bases). This chain's CDR3 is CASSDTGIGYTF. CDR3 in DNA: TGTGCCAGCAGTGATACAGGGATTGGCTACACCTTC.